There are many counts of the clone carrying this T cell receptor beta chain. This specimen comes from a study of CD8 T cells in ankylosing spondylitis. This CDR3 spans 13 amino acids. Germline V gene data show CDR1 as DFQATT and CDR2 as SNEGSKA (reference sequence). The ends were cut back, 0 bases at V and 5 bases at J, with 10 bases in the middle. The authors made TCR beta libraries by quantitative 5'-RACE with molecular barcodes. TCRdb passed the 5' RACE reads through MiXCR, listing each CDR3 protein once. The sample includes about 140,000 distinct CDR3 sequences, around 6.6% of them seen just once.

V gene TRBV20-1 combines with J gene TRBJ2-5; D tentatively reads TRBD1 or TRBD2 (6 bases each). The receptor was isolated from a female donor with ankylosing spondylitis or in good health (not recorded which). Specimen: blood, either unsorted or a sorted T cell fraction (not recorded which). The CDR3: CSARDGGGETQYF. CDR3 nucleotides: TGCAGTGCTAGAGATGGAGGGGGGGAGACCCAGTACTTC.